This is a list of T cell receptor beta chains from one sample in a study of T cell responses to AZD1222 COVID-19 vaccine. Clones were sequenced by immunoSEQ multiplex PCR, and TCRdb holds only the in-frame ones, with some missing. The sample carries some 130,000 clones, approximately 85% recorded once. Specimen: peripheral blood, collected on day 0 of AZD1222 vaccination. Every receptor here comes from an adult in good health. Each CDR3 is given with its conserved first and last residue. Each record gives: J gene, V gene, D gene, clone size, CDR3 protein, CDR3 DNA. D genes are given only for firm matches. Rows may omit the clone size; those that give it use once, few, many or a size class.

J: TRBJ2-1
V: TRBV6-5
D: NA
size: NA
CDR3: CASSYSGYNEQFF
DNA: TGTGCCAGCAGTTACTCAGGTTACAATGAGCAGTTCTTC

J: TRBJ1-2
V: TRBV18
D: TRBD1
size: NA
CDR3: CASSPETGDPYGYTF
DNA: TGTGCCAGCTCACCGGAGACAGGGGATCCCTATGGCTACACCTTC

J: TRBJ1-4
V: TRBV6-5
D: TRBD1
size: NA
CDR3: CASRPTGGDEKLFF
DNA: TGTGCCAGCAGGCCGACAGGGGGTGACGAAAAACTGTTTTTT

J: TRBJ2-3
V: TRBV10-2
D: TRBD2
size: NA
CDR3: CASIRKSGRTDTQYF
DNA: TGCGCCAGCATTCGGAAAAGCGGGAGAACAGATACGCAGTATTTT

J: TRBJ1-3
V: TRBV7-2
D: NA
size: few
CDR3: CASSLYRGPRNTIYF
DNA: TGTGCCAGCAGCTTATATCGGGGCCCCAGAAACACCATATATTTT

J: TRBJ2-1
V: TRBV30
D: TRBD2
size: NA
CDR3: CAWSELAGGNYNEQFF
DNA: TGTGCCTGGAGTGAGTTAGCGGGAGGAAACTACAATGAGCAGTTCTTC

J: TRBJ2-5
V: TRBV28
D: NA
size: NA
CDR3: CASSKQGEGETQYF
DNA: TGTGCCAGCAGTAAACAGGGGGAGGGAGAGACCCAGTACTTC

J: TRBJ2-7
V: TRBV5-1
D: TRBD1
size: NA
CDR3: CASSSTGGGYEQYF
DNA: TGCGCCAGCAGCTCAACAGGGGGTGGTTACGAGCAGTACTTC

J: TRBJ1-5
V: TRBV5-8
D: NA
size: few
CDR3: CASSLYLQGNSNQPQHF
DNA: TGTGCCAGCAGCCTGTACCTACAGGGAAATAGCAATCAGCCCCAGCATTTT

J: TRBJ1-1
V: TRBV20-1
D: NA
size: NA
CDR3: CSAWETEAFF
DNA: TGCAGTGCGTGGGAGACTGAAGCTTTCTTT

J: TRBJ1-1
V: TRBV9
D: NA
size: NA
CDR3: CASSGDWGSEAFF
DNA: TGTGCCAGCAGCGGGGATTGGGGCTCTGAAGCTTTCTTT

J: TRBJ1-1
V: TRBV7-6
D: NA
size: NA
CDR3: CASSLTGIRGTEAFF
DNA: TGTGCCAGCAGCCTAACAGGAATACGAGGGACTGAAGCTTTCTTT

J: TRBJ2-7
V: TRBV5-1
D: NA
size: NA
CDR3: CASSLARAEDGFEQYF
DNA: TGCGCCAGCAGCTTGGCCCGGGCAGAGGACGGGTTCGAGCAGTACTTC

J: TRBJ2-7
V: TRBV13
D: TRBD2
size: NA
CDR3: CASSLQLAAYEQYF
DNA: TGTGCCAGCAGCTTACAACTAGCGGCCTACGAGCAGTACTTC

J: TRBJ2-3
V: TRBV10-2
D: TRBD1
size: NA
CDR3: CASVKQGEDTQYF
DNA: TGCGCCAGCGTCAAACAGGGGGAAGATACGCAGTATTTT

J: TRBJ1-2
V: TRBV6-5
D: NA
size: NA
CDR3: CASRGYGYTF
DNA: TGTGCCAGTCGGGGCTATGGCTACACCTTC

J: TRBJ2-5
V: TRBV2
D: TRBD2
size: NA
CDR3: CASKRGGLETQYF
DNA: TGTGCCAGCAAGCGGGGGGGCTTGGAGACCCAGTACTTC

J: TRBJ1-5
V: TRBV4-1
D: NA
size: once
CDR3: CASSQERAPGQPQHF
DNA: TGCGCCAGCAGCCAGGAAAGGGCCCCAGGTCAGCCCCAGCATTTT

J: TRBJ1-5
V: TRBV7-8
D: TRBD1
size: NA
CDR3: CASSTDRAPNQPQHF
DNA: TGTGCCAGCAGCACGGACAGGGCTCCCAATCAGCCCCAGCATTTT

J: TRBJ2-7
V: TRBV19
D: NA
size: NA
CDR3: CASSIAPSQHYEQYF
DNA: TGTGCCAGTAGTATAGCTCCTAGCCAACACTACGAGCAGTACTTC

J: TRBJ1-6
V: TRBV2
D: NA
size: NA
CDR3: CASSSESSYNSPLHF
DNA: TGTGCCAGCAGTTCTGAAAGCTCCTATAATTCACCCCTCCACTTT

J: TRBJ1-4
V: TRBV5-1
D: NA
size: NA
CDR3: CASSLAGTGSEKLFF
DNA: TGCGCCAGCAGCTTAGCCGGGACGGGGAGTGAAAAACTGTTTTTT

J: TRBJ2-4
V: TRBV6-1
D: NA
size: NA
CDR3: CASTNQGGENIQYF
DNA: TGTGCCAGCACAAATCAGGGGGGGGAAAACATTCAGTACTTC

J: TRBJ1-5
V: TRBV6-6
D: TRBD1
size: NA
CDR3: CASSTSLTGGNQPQHF
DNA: TGTGCCAGCAGTACCAGCTTGACAGGGGGCAATCAGCCCCAGCATTTT

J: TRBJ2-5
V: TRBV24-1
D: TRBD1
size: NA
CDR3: CATSDPARQGSETQYF
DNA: TGTGCCACCAGTGATCCAGCCCGACAGGGCTCAGAGACCCAGTACTTC

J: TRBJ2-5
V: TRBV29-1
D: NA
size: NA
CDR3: CSVEPAGRETQYF
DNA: TGCAGCGTTGAACCGGCGGGAAGGGAGACCCAGTACTTC

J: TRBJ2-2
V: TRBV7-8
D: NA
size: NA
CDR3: CASSTPWGTPNTGELFF
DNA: TGTGCCAGCAGCACCCCCTGGGGTACTCCGAACACCGGGGAGCTGTTTTTT

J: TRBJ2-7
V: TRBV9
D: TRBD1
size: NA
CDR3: CASSDDRGANEQYF
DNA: TGTGCCAGCAGCGACGACAGGGGCGCAAACGAGCAGTACTTC

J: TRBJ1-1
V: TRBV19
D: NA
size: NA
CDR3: CASSPEGLNTEAFF
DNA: TGTGCCAGTAGCCCAGAGGGCCTCAACACTGAAGCTTTCTTT

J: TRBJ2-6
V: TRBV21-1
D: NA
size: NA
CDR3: CASSKSGDRGEWISGANVLTF
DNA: TGTGCCAGCAGCAAATCGGGGGACAGGGGGGAGTGGATCTCTGGGGCCAACGTCCTGACTTTC

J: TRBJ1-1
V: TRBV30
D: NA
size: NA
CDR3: CAWSVWGAEAFF
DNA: TGTGCCTGGAGTGTCTGGGGGGCAGAAGCTTTCTTT

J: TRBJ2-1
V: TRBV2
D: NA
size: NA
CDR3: CAIRRGGYNEQFF
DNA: TGTGCCATCCGGAGGGGCGGGTACAATGAGCAGTTCTTC

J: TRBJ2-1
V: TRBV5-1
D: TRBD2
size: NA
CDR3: CASSLVAGAYNEQFF
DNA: TGCGCCAGCAGCTTGGTGGCGGGGGCCTACAATGAGCAGTTCTTC

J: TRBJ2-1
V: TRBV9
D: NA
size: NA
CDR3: CASSVGLGSYNEQFF
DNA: TGTGCCAGCAGCGTAGGTTTGGGCTCCTACAATGAGCAGTTCTTC

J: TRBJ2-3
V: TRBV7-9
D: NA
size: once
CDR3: CASSLEGQATQYF
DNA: TGTGCCAGCAGCTTAGAGGGTCAAGCTACGCAGTATTTT

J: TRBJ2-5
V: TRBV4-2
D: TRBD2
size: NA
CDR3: CASSQGLFSGAQETQYF
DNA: TGTGCCAGCAGCCAAGGCTTATTTAGCGGGGCCCAAGAGACCCAGTACTTC

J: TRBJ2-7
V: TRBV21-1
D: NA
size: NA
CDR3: CASSKCGRAPDEQYF
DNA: TGTGCCAGCAGCAAGTGCGGGAGGGCCCCTGACGAGCAGTACTTC

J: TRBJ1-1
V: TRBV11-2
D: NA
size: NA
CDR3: CASSFGRTTEAFF
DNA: TGTGCCAGCAGCTTCGGGCGGACCACTGAAGCTTTCTTT

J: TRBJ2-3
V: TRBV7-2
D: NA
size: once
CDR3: CASSYPGGDGNTDTQYF
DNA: TGTGCCAGCAGCTACCCGGGTGGAGACGGTAACACAGATACGCAGTATTTT

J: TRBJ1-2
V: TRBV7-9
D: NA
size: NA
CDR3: CASSLDRSEWNYGYTF
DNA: TGTGCCAGCAGTCTCGACAGGAGCGAGTGGAACTATGGCTACACCTTC

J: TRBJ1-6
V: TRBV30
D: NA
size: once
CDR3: CAWSVVGGHSPLHF
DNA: TGTGCCTGGAGTGTAGTCGGGGGGCATTCACCCCTCCACTTT

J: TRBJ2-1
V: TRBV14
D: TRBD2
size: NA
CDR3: CASSPLTRDYGQNEQFF
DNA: TGTGCCAGCAGCCCCCTCACGCGGGACTACGGCCAGAATGAGCAGTTCTTC

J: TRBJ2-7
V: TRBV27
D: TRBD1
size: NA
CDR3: CASSSTGTGWYEQYF
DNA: TGTGCCAGCAGTTCCACCGGGACAGGGTGGTACGAGCAGTACTTC

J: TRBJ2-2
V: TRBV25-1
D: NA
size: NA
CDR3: CASSVSGPPNTGELFF
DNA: TGTGCCAGCAGTGTTTCAGGTCCCCCGAACACCGGGGAGCTGTTTTTT

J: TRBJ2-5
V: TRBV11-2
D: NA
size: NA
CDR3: CASSGGGETQYF
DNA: TGTGCCAGCAGCGGAGGGGGAGAGACCCAGTACTTC

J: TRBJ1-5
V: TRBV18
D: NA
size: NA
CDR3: CASSPPGQPQHF
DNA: TGTGCCAGCTCACCACCGGGTCAGCCCCAGCATTTT

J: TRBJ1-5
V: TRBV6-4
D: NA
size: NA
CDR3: CASSDSRRETYSNQPQHF
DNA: TGTGCCAGCAGTGACTCTAGACGGGAAACATATAGCAATCAGCCCCAGCATTTT